The rows below give T cell receptor beta chains drawn from one sample of a study of T cell responses to AZD1222 COVID-19 vaccine. The method was immunoSEQ multiplex PCR; TCRdb's version includes in-frame clones alone and lacks a portion of them. The table has tens of thousands of clones, less than 85% seen once. Source: peripheral blood, taken 28 days after the second AZD1222 dose. Receptors originate from an adult who received the AZD1222 COVID-19 vaccine. Both conserved end residues are part of each CDR3. Each record gives: CDR3 protein, CDR3 DNA, J gene, clone size, V gene, D gene. D genes are given only for firm matches. The size entry is marked missing in some rows and otherwise reads once, few, many or a size class.

CDR3: CASSGPENTEAFF
DNA: TGTGCCAGCAGCGGACCGGAAAACACTGAAGCTTTCTTT
J: TRBJ1-1
size: -
V: TRBV9
D: -

CDR3: CASSLENYEQYF
DNA: TGTGCCAGCAGCTTAGAGAACTACGAGCAGTACTTC
J: TRBJ2-7
size: -
V: TRBV7-2
D: -

CDR3: CASSRSGIRPNEQFF
DNA: TGTGCCAGCAGCCGTAGCGGGATTCGGCCTAATGAGCAGTTCTTC
J: TRBJ2-1
size: few
V: TRBV7-9
D: TRBD2

CDR3: CAWSVGETQYF
DNA: TGTGCCTGGAGTGTGGGAGAGACCCAGTACTTC
J: TRBJ2-5
size: -
V: TRBV30
D: -

CDR3: CSALDSYGYTF
DNA: TGCAGCGCACTCGACAGTTATGGCTACACCTTC
J: TRBJ1-2
size: -
V: TRBV29-1
D: -

CDR3: CATSDSDRSETQYF
DNA: TGTGCCACCAGTGACTCCGACAGATCAGAGACCCAGTACTTC
J: TRBJ2-5
size: once
V: TRBV24-1
D: -

CDR3: CASTVGSRNEQFF
DNA: TGTGCCAGCACCGTGGGATCTCGAAATGAGCAGTTCTTC
J: TRBJ2-1
size: once
V: TRBV25-1
D: -

CDR3: CASSFNGPDEQYF
DNA: TGTGCCAGCAGCTTCAACGGGCCGGACGAGCAGTACTTC
J: TRBJ2-7
size: -
V: TRBV11-1
D: -

CDR3: CASSWGTGANEKLFF
DNA: TGTGCCAGCAGTTGGGGGACAGGGGCAAATGAAAAACTGTTTTTT
J: TRBJ1-4
size: -
V: TRBV28
D: TRBD1

CDR3: CATSREDRATNEKLFF
DNA: TGTGCCACCAGCAGGGAGGACAGGGCGACTAATGAAAAACTGTTTTTT
J: TRBJ1-4
size: few
V: TRBV15
D: TRBD1

CDR3: CASSAVADLSYEQYF
DNA: TGTGCCAGCAGTGCAGTGGCTGATCTCTCCTACGAGCAGTACTTC
J: TRBJ2-7
size: -
V: TRBV2
D: -

CDR3: CASSSQGAEETQYF
DNA: TGTGCCAGCAGCTCACAGGGGGCGGAAGAGACCCAGTACTTC
J: TRBJ2-5
size: -
V: TRBV5-4
D: TRBD1

CDR3: CASSLAGGAKNIQYF
DNA: TGTGCCAGCAGCTTAGCCGGGGGGGCCAAAAACATTCAGTACTTC
J: TRBJ2-4
size: -
V: TRBV7-2
D: TRBD2

CDR3: CAWSVGSNEKLFF
DNA: TGTGCCTGGAGTGTTGGCAGTAATGAAAAACTGTTTTTT
J: TRBJ1-4
size: -
V: TRBV30
D: -

CDR3: CASSFFRSNQPQHF
DNA: TGTGCCAGCAGTTTTTTTCGTAGCAATCAGCCCCAGCATTTT
J: TRBJ1-5
size: -
V: TRBV28
D: -

CDR3: CACTGLAGAYEQYF
DNA: TGTGCCTGCACAGGACTAGCGGGAGCCTACGAGCAGTACTTC
J: TRBJ2-7
size: once
V: TRBV30
D: TRBD2

CDR3: CASSRSYNEQFF
DNA: TGTGCCAGCAGCCGAAGTTACAATGAGCAGTTCTTC
J: TRBJ2-1
size: -
V: TRBV7-2
D: -

CDR3: CASSPVSTDTQYF
DNA: TGTGCCAGCAGCCCCGTTAGCACAGATACGCAGTATTTT
J: TRBJ2-3
size: few
V: TRBV7-3
D: -

CDR3: CASSSRGRVTEAFF
DNA: TGTGCCAGCAGTTCCCGGGGCAGAGTCACTGAAGCTTTCTTT
J: TRBJ1-1
size: -
V: TRBV28
D: -

CDR3: CASSLVGPYEQYF
DNA: TGTGCCAGCAGCTTAGTTGGGCCTTACGAGCAGTACTTC
J: TRBJ2-7
size: once
V: TRBV7-9
D: -

CDR3: CASSYPQLAGGPTNEQFF
DNA: TGTGCCAGCAGTTACCCACAGTTAGCGGGAGGGCCTACCAATGAGCAGTTCTTC
J: TRBJ2-1
size: -
V: TRBV6-2/TRBV6-3
D: TRBD2

CDR3: CASLDRGLTEAFF
DNA: TGCGCCAGCCTGGACAGGGGTCTCACTGAAGCTTTCTTT
J: TRBJ1-1
size: -
V: TRBV10-2
D: TRBD1

CDR3: CASSLVTQGACNQPQHF
DNA: TGTGCCAGCAGCTTAGTAACCCAGGGAGCTTGCAATCAGCCCCAGCATTTT
J: TRBJ1-5
size: -
V: TRBV11-3
D: -

CDR3: CASSPAGAGELFF
DNA: TGTGCCAGCAGTCCGGCAGGCGCCGGGGAGCTGTTTTTT
J: TRBJ2-2
size: -
V: TRBV6-5
D: -

CDR3: CASSQPGVNTEAFF
DNA: TGTGCCAGCAGCCAACCCGGGGTGAACACTGAAGCTTTCTTT
J: TRBJ1-1
size: -
V: TRBV3-1/TRBV3-2
D: -

CDR3: CASSLWTGPDEQYF
DNA: TGTGCCAGCAGTTTATGGACGGGGCCGGACGAGCAGTACTTC
J: TRBJ2-7
size: -
V: TRBV28
D: -

CDR3: CASSPPVGGRGDTQYF
DNA: TGTGCCAGCAGCCCCCCGGTTGGCGGGAGAGGAGATACGCAGTATTTT
J: TRBJ2-3
size: -
V: TRBV28
D: TRBD2

CDR3: CASTPGGSNSPLHF
DNA: TGTGCCAGCACCCCGGGAGGGTCTAATTCACCCCTCCACTTT
J: TRBJ1-6
size: -
V: TRBV5-5
D: -

CDR3: CASSLVSQKLFF
DNA: TGTGCCAGCAGCTTAGTATCTCAAAAACTGTTTTTT
J: TRBJ1-4
size: -
V: TRBV5-6
D: -

CDR3: CASSQGGEGGYEQYF
DNA: TGTGCCAGCAGCCAAGGGGGTGAAGGTGGTTACGAGCAGTACTTC
J: TRBJ2-7
size: -
V: TRBV3-1/TRBV3-2
D: -

CDR3: CASSAIEETQYF
DNA: TGTGCCAGCAGTGCCATAGAAGAGACCCAGTACTTC
J: TRBJ2-5
size: -
V: TRBV2
D: -

CDR3: CASSQGVAEVSTDTQYF
DNA: TGTGCCAGCAGCCAAGGGGTAGCGGAAGTTAGCACAGATACGCAGTATTTT
J: TRBJ2-3
size: -
V: TRBV4-2
D: -